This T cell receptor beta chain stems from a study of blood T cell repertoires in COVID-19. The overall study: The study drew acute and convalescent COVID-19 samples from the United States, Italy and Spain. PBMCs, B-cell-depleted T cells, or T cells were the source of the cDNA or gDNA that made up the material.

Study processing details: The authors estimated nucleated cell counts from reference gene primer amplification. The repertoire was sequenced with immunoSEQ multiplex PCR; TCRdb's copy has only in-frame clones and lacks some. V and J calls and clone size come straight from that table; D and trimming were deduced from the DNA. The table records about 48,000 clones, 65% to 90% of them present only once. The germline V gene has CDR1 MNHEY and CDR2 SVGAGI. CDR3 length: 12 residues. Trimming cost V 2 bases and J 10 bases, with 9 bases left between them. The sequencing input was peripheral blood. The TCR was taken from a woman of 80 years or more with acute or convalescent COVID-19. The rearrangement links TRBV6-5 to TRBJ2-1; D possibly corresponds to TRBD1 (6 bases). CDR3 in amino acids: CASSYGTREQFF. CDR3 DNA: TGTGCCAGCAGTTACGGGACAAGAGAGCAGTTCTTC.